This section outlines one TCR beta chain sequence together with its context. Its antigen is unidentified. In germline, CDR1 is SQVTM, CDR2 ANQGSEA. The V end lost 4 bases, the J end lost 5 bases, and 14 bases lay between the germline ends. The CDR3 is 13 amino acids. Measured with immunoSEQ multiplex PCR; TCRdb has only the in-frame clones, and not every one. This sample yields approximately 2.4 million clones, of which approximately 96% are seen a single time; roughly 0.13% belongs to the top ten. These data come from a study of shared clonotypes between healthy human individuals. Study information: Serving as donors were a couple of women and a few men, whose ages spanned 18 to 49. Study-wide results and caveats: Naive CD4 clonotype sharing across several donors was about 5%.

The sequence was obtained from a man younger than 35 in good health. The chain recombines TRBV29-1 with TRBJ2-5, with D perhaps matching TRBD1 (8 bases). Specimen: naive CD4+ T cells sorted from blood. Subset here: CD45RA+ positively selected. This chain's CDR3 is CSVARGREETQYF. The CDR3, as DNA: TGCAGCGTTGCCAGGGGGCGGGAGGAGACCCAGTACTTC.